This TCR beta chain is from a study of Graves' ophthalmopathy and Graves' hyperthyroidism. Looking at the study overall: Pretreatment peripheral blood was obtained at initial diagnosis. Study observations and caveats: Also, most clonotypes expanded in the thyroid above 0.001 frequency appeared in blood.

Aged 18 to 65, hyperthyroidism patients had been newly diagnosed, with under 2 months' duration. The CDR3 has 11 residues. V shed 5 bases, J shed 8 bases, and the junction held 2 bases outside the gene matches. RNA transcripts provided the template for amplifying TCR beta CDR3 regions. First-round RT-PCR employed HTBI primers, with a second-round multiplex PCR after it. TCRdb ran MiXCR on the multiplex PCR reads and lists one entry per CDR3 protein. The sample holds roughly 400,000 distinct CDR3 sequences, 15% seen once. This clonotype has a count of ten or more. Its antigen remains unknown. Sequenced: peripheral blood. This clonotype originated in a young woman with stable Graves' hyperthyroidism. The V gene is TRBV12-3 or TRBV12-4, the J gene TRBJ1-1, with TRBD1 identical over 7 bases. The CDR3 coding sequence is TGTGCCAGCAGTGGGACAGCAGAAGCTTTCTTT. Translated: CASSGTAEAFF.